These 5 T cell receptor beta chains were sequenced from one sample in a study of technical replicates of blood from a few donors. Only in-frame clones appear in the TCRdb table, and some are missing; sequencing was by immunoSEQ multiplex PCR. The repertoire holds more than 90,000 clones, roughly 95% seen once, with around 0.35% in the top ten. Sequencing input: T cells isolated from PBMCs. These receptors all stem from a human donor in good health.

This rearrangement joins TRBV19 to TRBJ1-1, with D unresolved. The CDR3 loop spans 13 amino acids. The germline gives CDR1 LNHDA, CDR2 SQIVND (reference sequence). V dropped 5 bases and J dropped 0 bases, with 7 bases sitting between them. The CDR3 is CASSPGMNTEAFF. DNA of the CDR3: TGTGCCAGTAGTCCGGGGATGAACACTGAAGCTTTCTTT.

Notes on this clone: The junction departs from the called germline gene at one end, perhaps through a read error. CDR3 region: CASNPTASTDTQYF. The CDR3 bases are TGCGCCAGCAACCCAACGGCTAGCACCGATACGCAGTATTTT. The chain links TRBV5-1 to TRBJ2-3, with D possibly matching TRBD2 (5 bases). The CDR3 runs to 14 residues. The germline V gene has CDR1 SGHRS and CDR2 YFSETQ.

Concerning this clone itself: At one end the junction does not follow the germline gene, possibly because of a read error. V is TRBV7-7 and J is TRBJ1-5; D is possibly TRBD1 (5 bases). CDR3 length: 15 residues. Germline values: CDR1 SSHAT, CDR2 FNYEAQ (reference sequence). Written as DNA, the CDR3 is TGTGCTAGCAGCTTAACTAGGGGAGGGAATCAGCCCCAGCATTTT. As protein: CASSLTRGGNQPQHF.

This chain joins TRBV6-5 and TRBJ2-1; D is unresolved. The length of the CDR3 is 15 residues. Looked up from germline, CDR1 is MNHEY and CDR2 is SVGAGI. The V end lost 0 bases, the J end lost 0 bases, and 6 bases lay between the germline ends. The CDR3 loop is CASSYSRYSYNEQFF. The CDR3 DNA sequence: TGTGCCAGCAGTTACTCGAGATACTCCTACAATGAGCAGTTCTTC.

CDR3 region: CASKSQLAPTGEQYF. CDR3 coding DNA: TGTGCCAGCAAATCCCAACTAGCGCCCACGGGGGAGCAGTACTTC. The J gene is TRBJ2-7, the V gene TRBV2; TRBD2 aligns across 7 bases. CDR3 length: 15 amino acids. V dropped 7 bases and J dropped 7; count of bases not matched to a gene: 16. Germline V gene sequence: CDR1 SNHLY, CDR2 FYNNEI.